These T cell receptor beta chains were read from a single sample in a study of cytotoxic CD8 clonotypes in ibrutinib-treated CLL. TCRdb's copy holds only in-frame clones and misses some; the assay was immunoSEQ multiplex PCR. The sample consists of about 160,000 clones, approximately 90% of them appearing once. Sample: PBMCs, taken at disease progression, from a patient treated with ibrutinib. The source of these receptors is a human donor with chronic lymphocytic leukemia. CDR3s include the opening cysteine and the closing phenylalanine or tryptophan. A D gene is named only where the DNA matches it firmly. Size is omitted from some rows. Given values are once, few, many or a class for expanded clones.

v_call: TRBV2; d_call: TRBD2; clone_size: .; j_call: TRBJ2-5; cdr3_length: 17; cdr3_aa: CASSEGVRESREETQYF; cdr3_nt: TGTGCCAGCAGTGAAGGAGTGCGGGAGTCCAGGGAGGAGACCCAGTACTTC
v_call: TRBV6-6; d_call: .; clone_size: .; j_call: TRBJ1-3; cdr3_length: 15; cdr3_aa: CASSSQTYSGNTIYF; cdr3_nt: TGTGCCAGCAGTTCCCAGACATACTCTGGAAACACCATATATTTT
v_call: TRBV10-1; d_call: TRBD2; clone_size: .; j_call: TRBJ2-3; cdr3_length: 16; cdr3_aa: CASSEPGLAGTDTQYF; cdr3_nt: TGCGCCAGCAGTGAGCCGGGACTAGCAGGCACAGATACGCAGTATTTT
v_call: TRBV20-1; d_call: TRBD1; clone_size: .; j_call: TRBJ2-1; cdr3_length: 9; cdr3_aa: CSAGTGGVF; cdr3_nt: TGCAGTGCGGGGACAGGGGGGGTCTTC
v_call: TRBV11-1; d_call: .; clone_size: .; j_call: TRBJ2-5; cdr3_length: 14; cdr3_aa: CASSFRDVQETQYF; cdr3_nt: TGTGCCAGCAGCTTCCGGGACGTCCAAGAGACCCAGTACTTC
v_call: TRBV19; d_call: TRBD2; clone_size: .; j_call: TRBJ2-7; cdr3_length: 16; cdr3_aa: CASSIGLAGALGEQYF; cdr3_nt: TGTGCCAGTAGTATAGGTCTAGCGGGCGCCCTGGGGGAGCAGTACTTC
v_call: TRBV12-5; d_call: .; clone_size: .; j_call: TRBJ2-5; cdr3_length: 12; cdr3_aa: CASGRLPETQYF; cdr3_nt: TGTGCTAGTGGTCGGCTCCCGGAGACCCAGTACTTC
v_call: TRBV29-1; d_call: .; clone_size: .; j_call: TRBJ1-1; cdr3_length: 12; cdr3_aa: CSVEDRGSWAFF; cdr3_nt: TGCAGCGTTGAAGATCGGGGGAGTTGGGCTTTCTTT
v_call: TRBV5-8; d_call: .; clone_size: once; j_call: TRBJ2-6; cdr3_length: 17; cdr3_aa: CASSLGFISSGANVLTF; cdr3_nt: TGTGCCAGCAGCTTGGGGTTCATAAGCTCTGGGGCCAACGTCCTGACTTTC
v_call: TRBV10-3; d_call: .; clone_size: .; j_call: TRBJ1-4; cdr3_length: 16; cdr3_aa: CAISESGVRGNEKLFF; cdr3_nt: TGTGCCATCAGTGAGTCGGGGGTGAGAGGAAATGAAAAACTGTTTTTT
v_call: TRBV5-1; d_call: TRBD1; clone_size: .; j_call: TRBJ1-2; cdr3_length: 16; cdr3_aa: CASSLETGERANGYTF; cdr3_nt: TGCGCCAGCAGTCTCGAGACAGGGGAACGGGCGAATGGCTACACCTTC
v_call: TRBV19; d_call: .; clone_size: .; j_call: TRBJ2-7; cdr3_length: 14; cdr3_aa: CASKIDRASYEQYF; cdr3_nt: TGTGCCAGTAAGATCGACAGAGCCTCCTACGAGCAGTACTTC
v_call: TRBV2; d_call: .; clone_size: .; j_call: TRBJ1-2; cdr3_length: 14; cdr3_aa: CASSVSGLGNGYTF; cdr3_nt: TGTGCCAGCAGTGTTTCAGGGCTTGGAAATGGCTACACCTTC
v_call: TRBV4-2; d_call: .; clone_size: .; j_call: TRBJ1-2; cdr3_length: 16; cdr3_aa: CASSPQDSPLNYGYTF; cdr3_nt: TGTGCCAGCAGCCCACAGGACAGCCCTTTGAACTATGGCTACACCTTC
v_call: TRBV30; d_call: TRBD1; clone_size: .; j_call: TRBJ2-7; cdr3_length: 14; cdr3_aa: CAWNTGQTSYEQYF; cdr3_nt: TGTGCCTGGAATACGGGACAGACCTCCTACGAGCAGTACTTC
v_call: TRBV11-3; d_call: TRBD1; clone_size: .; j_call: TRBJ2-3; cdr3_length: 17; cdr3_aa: CASSFKPGQLNTDTQYF; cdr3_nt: TGTGCCAGCAGCTTTAAACCGGGACAGTTAAACACAGATACGCAGTATTTT
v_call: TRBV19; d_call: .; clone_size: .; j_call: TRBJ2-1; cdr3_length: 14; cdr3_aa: CASSAGSSYNEQFF; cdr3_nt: TGTGCCAGTAGTGCAGGAAGCTCCTACAATGAGCAGTTCTTC
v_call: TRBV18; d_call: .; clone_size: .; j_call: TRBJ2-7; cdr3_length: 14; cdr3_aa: CASSRGTEQYEQYF; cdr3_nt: TGTGCCAGCTCGCGCGGGACTGAACAATACGAGCAGTACTTC
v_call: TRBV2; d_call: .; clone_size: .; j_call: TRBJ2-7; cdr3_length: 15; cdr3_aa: CASSESLGAGNEQYF; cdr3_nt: TGTGCCAGCAGTGAATCACTGGGGGCTGGGAACGAGCAGTACTTC
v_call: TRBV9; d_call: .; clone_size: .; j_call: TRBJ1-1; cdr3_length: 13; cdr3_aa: CASAGIMNTEAFF; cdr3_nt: TGTGCCTCGGCTGGGATCATGAACACTGAAGCTTTCTTT
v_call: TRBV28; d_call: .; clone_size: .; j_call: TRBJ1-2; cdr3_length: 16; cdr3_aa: CASSTASDSSNYGYTF; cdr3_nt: TGTGCCAGCAGTACTGCCTCGGACAGTTCTAACTATGGCTACACCTTC
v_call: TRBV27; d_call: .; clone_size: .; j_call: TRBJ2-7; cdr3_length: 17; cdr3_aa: CASSLWGGGQAIYEQYF; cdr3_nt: TGTGCCAGCAGTTTATGGGGAGGAGGACAGGCGATCTACGAGCAGTACTTC
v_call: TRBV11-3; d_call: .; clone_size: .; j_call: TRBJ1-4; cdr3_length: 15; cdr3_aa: CASSLGEMVSEKLFF; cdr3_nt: TGTGCCAGCAGCCTGGGGGAGATGGTGTCTGAAAAACTGTTTTTT
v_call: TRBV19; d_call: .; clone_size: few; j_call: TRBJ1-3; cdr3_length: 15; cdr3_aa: CASRGEVGLGNTIYF; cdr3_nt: TGTGCCAGTAGGGGGGAGGTTGGTCTTGGAAACACCATATATTTT
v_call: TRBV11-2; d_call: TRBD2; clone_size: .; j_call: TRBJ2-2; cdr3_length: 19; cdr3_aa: CASSLDPPYSGRRTGELFF; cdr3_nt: TGTGCCAGCAGCTTAGACCCTCCATACAGCGGGAGGCGCACCGGGGAGCTGTTTTTT
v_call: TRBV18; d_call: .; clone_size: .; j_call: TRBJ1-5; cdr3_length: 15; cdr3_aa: CASSPPFGGNQPQHF; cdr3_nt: TGTGCCAGCTCACCACCCTTTGGGGGGAATCAGCCCCAGCATTTT
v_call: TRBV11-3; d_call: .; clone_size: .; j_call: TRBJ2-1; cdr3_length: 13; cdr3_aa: CASSPGLTNEQFF; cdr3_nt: TGTGCCAGCAGCCCGGGACTGACTAATGAGCAGTTCTTC
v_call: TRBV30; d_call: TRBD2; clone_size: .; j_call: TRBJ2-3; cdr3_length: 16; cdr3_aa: CASSLGLAGEADTQYF; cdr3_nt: TGTGCCTCCTCACTCGGGCTAGCGGGAGAGGCAGATACGCAGTATTTT
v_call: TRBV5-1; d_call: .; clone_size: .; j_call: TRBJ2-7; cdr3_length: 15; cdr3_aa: CASSLNSGHTYEQYF; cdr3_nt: TGCGCCAGCAGCTTGAATAGCGGACATACCTACGAGCAGTACTTC
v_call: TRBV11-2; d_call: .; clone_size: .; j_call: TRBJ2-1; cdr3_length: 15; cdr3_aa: CASSFYSETNNEQFF; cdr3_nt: TGTGCCAGCAGCTTTTACTCGGAGACCAACAATGAGCAGTTCTTC
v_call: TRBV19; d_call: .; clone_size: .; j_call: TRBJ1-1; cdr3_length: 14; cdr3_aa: CASTNLGGGTEAFF; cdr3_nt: TGTGCCAGTACAAACCTGGGGGGCGGCACTGAAGCTTTCTTT
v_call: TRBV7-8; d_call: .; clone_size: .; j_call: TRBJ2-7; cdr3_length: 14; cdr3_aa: CASSYSRESYEQYF; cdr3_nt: TGTGCCAGCAGTTATAGCAGGGAATCCTACGAGCAGTACTTC
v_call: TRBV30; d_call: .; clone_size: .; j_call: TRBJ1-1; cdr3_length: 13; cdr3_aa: CASQRFTFPEAFF; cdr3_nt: TGTGCTAGCCAACGTTTCACCTTCCCTGAAGCTTTCTTT
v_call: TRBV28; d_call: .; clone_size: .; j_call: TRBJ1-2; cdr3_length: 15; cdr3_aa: CASSPPGQEYDGYTF; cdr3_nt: TGTGCCAGCAGCCCCCCGGGACAAGAGTACGATGGCTACACCTTC
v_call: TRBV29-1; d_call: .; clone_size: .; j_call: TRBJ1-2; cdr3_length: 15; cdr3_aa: CSVEDRAGLGYGYTF; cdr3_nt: TGCAGCGTTGAAGATAGGGCGGGGCTCGGCTATGGCTACACCTTC
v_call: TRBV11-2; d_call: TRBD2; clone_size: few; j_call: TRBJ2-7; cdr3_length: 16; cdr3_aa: CASSFRTSGIPYEQYF; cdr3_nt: TGTGCCAGCAGCTTCCGGACTAGCGGGATCCCCTACGAGCAGTACTTC
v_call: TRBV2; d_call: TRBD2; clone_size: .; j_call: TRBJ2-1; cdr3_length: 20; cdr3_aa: CASKQLTGLAGGSSYNEQFF; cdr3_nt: TGTGCCAGCAAACAACTAACGGGACTAGCGGGGGGAAGCTCCTACAATGAGCAGTTCTTC
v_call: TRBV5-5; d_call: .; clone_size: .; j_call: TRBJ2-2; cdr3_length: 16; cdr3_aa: CASSFLAGTNTGELFF; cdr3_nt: TGTGCCAGCAGCTTCCTGGCAGGAACGAACACCGGGGAGCTGTTTTTT
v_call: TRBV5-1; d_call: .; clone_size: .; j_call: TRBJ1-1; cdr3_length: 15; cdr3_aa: CASSFFARGNTEAFF; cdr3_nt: TGCGCCAGCAGCTTTTTCGCCCGGGGGAACACTGAAGCTTTCTTT
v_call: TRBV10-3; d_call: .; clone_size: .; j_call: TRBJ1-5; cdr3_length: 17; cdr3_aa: CAISESYAGVGNQPQHF; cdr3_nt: TGTGCCATCAGTGAGTCCTATGCGGGGGTTGGCAATCAGCCCCAGCATTTT
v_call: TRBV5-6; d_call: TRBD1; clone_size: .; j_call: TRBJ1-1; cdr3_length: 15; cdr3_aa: CASIDGVRTGGRAFF; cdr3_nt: TGTGCCAGCATCGACGGAGTCCGGACAGGGGGCCGAGCTTTCTTT
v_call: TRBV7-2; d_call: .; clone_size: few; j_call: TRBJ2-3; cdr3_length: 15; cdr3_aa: CASSARGGGPDTQYF; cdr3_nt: TGTGCCAGCAGCGCACGGGGCGGTGGGCCAGATACGCAGTATTTT
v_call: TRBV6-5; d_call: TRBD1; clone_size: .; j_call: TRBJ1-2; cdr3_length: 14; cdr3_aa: CASTDRDREHGYTF; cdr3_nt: TGTGCCAGCACTGACCGGGACAGGGAACATGGCTACACCTTC
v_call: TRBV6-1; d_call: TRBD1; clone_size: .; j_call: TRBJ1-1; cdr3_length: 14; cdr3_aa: CASREDRLGTEAFF; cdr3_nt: TGTGCCAGCAGGGAGGACAGGTTAGGCACTGAAGCTTTCTTT
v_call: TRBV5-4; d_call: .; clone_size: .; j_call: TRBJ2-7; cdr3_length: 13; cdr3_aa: CASSLWTEDEQYF; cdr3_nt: TGTGCCAGCAGCTTGTGGACCGAGGACGAGCAGTACTTC